This T cell receptor (beta chain) was observed in a study of Graves' ophthalmopathy and Graves' hyperthyroidism. Amplification of the TCR beta CDR3 regions used RNA transcripts (as template). A first-round RT-PCR used HTBI primers, followed by a second-round multiplex PCR. From the multiplex PCR reads, TCRdb called clonotypes with MiXCR, one entry per CDR3 protein. The sample shows 650,000 to 900,000 distinct CDR3 sequences, approximately 40% of them seen only once. Donors with ophthalmopathy: moderate-to-severe activity, CAS ≥3, NOSPECS ≥4, duration under 3 months. Germline V gene lookup returns CDR1 MGHDK and CDR2 SYGVNS. CDR3 size: 11 residues. The germline V and J ends were trimmed by 5 bases and 10 bases, with 12 bases remaining between them.

The chain recombines TRBV25-1 with TRBJ2-7, with D unclear. The sequencing sample was made of peripheral blood. The TCR sequence derives from an adult man with Graves' ophthalmopathy. The CDR3 nucleotides read TGTGCCAGCAGTTTTAGAGCTACCCAGTACTTC. Translated, it gives CASSFRATQYF.